These 29 T cell receptor beta chains share one sample of origin, sequenced in a study of blood T cell repertoires in COVID-19. Clones were sequenced by immunoSEQ multiplex PCR, and TCRdb holds only the in-frame ones, with some missing. The data show 150,000 to 200,000 clones, around 82% seen once. Specimen: PBMCs or T cells enriched from blood (not recorded which). Receptor source: a woman in her sixties or seventies with acute COVID-19.

The gene calls are TRBV5-4 and TRBJ2-7, with a weak D call TRBD2 (6 bases). V lost 3 bases to trimming and J lost 2 bases, with 12 bases between them. This CDR3 region has 14 residues. Germline CDR1 SGHNT, CDR2 YYREEE (reference sequence). CDR3 bases: TGTGCCAGCAGCTGGGACTCGGACGCCTACGAGCAGTACTTC. Amino acids: CASSWDSDAYEQYF.

The chain links TRBV19 to TRBJ1-1; maybe TRBD1 (5 bases). This CDR3 has 16 residues. Trimming pared 1 base from V and 4 bases from J, leaving 16 bases between. The V gene's germline CDR1 is LNHDA and CDR2 SQIVND (reference sequence). The CDR3, as DNA: TGTGCCAGTAGTATAGTGGGGCAGACACCGTTCACTGAAGCTTTCTTT. It is translated as CASSIVGQTPFTEAFF.

This chain uses TRBV7-9 with TRBJ2-5; D is undetermined. The CDR3 covers 13 residues. CDR1 is SEHNR and CDR2 is FQNEAQ in the germline V gene (reference sequence). The V end lost 3 bases, the J end lost 1 base, and 6 bases lay between the germline ends. The CDR3 spells CASSFTFQETQYF. The CDR3, as DNA: TGTGCCAGCAGCTTTACATTCCAAGAGACCCAGTACTTC.

V gene TRBV7-2 combines with J gene TRBJ1-1; D is ambiguous. V was shortened by 0 bases and J by 0 bases, with 11 bases between the two germline ends. CDR1 and CDR2 from the germline V gene are SGHTA and FQGNSA. CDR3 length equals 16 residues. Written as DNA, the CDR3 is TGTGCCAGCAGCTTAGCACGGCAGACTATGAACACTGAAGCTTTCTTT. The encoded protein is CASSLARQTMNTEAFF.

This clone was seen a few times. The rearrangement uses TRBV7-9 and TRBJ1-1; D is uncertain. Trimming stripped 2 bases from V and 7 bases from J, with 8 bases between. The CDR3 totals 12 residues. Germline values: CDR1 SEHNR, CDR2 FQNEAQ (reference sequence). The CDR3, as DNA: TGTGCCAGCAGCTTATCTGGCTTTGAAGCTTTCTTT. Its translation is CASSLSGFEAFF.

The count of this clone is one. The rearrangement uses TRBV3-1 (or the pseudogene TRBV3-2) and TRBJ1-2, with D possibly being TRBD1 (6 bases). The CDR3 consists of 13 residues. V lost 7 bases and J 4 bases, leaving 13 bases between the germline ends. The germline V gene has CDR1 LGHDT and CDR2 YNNKEL (reference sequence). The CDR3 region is CASTLGASYGYTF. In DNA, the CDR3 is TGTGCCAGCACTTTGGGGGCTAGCTATGGCTACACCTTC.

This clone has a handful of counts. The chain has TRBV19 and TRBJ1-2; a possible D gene is TRBD1 (5 bases). Trimming stripped 3 bases from V and 6 bases from J, with 11 bases between. The germline V gene encodes CDR1 LNHDA and CDR2 SQIVND (reference sequence). This CDR3 is 13 amino acids long. CDR3 nucleotide sequence: TGTGCCAGTAGTATTCACCAGGGCGATGGCTACACCTTC. Amino acids: CASSIHQGDGYTF.

CDR3 amino acids: CASSPLGLDTEAFF. The CDR3 nucleotides are TGTGCCAGCTCACCACTGGGCTTGGACACTGAAGCTTTCTTT. The chain carries TRBV18 and TRBJ1-1; D is unclear. The V and J ends lost 1 base and 3 bases respectively, with 9 bases between them. This CDR3 comprises 14 residues. Looked up from germline, CDR1 is KGHSH and CDR2 is LQKENI.

This clone was observed a single time. V is TRBV2 and J is TRBJ1-6; TRBD1 aligns across 7 bases. Germline loops: CDR1 SNHLY, CDR2 FYNNEI. J lost 10 bases, V lost 6 bases, and 6 bases had no gene match. CDR3 size: 13 residues. CDR3 bases: TGTGCCAGCAGCCCAACACAGGGGTCACCCCTCCACTTT. Protein: CASSPTQGSPLHF.

The chain is built from TRBV6-2 or TRBV6-3 and TRBJ1-5; D remains ambiguous. Germline values: CDR1 MNHEY, CDR2 SVGEGT. This CDR3 is 13 amino acids long. The V end was cut by 0 bases, the J end by 7 bases, with 7 bases between. DNA of the CDR3: TGTGCCAGCAGTTACTCGAACAACCAGCCCCAGCATTTT. Its translation is CASSYSNNQPQHF.

V and J are TRBV12-3 or TRBV12-4 and TRBJ1-5; D gene uncertain. Trimming pared 2 bases from V and 0 bases from J, leaving 2 bases between. This CDR3 is built from 13 residues. The CDR3 bases are TGTGCCAGCAGTTTATATAGCAATCAGCCCCAGCATTTT. Protein sequence: CASSLYSNQPQHF.

V is TRBV19 and J is TRBJ2-5, with 7 bases matching TRBD1. V lost 3 bases, J lost 4 bases, and 5 bases stayed unmatched. The CDR3 spans 14 residues. Germline V gene sequence: CDR1 LNHDA, CDR2 SQIVND (reference sequence). CDR3 loop: CASSIRQGGETQYF. CDR3 nucleotides: TGTGCCAGTAGTATCCGACAGGGCGGAGAGACCCAGTACTTC.

The chain uses TRBV5-4 and TRBJ1-3; 12 bases match TRBD1. Looked up from germline, CDR1 is SGHNT and CDR2 is YYREEE (reference sequence). The CDR3 extends over 16 amino acids. J lost 5 bases, V lost 1 base, and 4 bases had no gene match. The CDR3 loop reads CASSLPGTGGRNTIYF. The CDR3 DNA is TGTGCCAGCAGCTTGCCCGGGACAGGGGGCAGAAACACCATATATTTT.

The chain links TRBV14 to TRBJ2-5; possible D gene TRBD2, 5 bases. Germline V CDR1 and CDR2: SGHDN, FVKESK. This CDR3 spans 17 amino acids. The V and J ends lost 8 bases and 5 bases respectively, with 27 bases between them. For the CDR3, the DNA is TGTGCCAGCTCCCCCCAACGGAGGTCCGGAGGTGGTGAGACCCAGTACTTC. It encodes CASSPQRRSGGGETQYF.

The chain employs TRBV7-2 and TRBJ1-1, with 11 bases matching TRBD1. Germline V gene sequence: CDR1 SGHTA, CDR2 FQGNSA. V lost 5 bases to trimming and J lost 5 bases; unmatched junction nucleotides: 7. The length of the CDR3 is 15 residues. CDR3 protein: CASSPDRGRVTEAFF. The CDR3 nucleotides read TGTGCCAGCAGCCCGGACAGGGGGCGCGTAACTGAAGCTTTCTTT.

This rearrangement joins TRBV27 to TRBJ1-6; D gene ambiguous. The CDR3 extends over 14 amino acids. Trimming stripped 5 bases from V and 0 bases from J, with 5 bases between. Germline V lookup: CDR1 MNHEY, CDR2 SMNVEV (reference sequence). In DNA, the CDR3 is TGTGCCAGCAGTCCCAACTCCTATAATTCACCCCTCCACTTT. This translates into CASSPNSYNSPLHF.

The chain uses TRBV12-3 or TRBV12-4 and TRBJ1-1; D is possibly TRBD1 (5 bases). V was trimmed by 6 bases and J by 5 bases, leaving 13 bases between them. This CDR3 is built from 13 residues. The CDR3 bases are TGTGCCAGCAGCTTACAGGAACGGACTGAAGCTTTCTTT. It is translated as CASSLQERTEAFF.

The chain uses TRBV19 and TRBJ1-3, with no clear D. This CDR3 spans 15 amino acids. Germline V lookup: CDR1 LNHDA, CDR2 SQIVND (reference sequence). Between the trimmed V and J ends, which lost 7 bases and 0 bases, there was a span of 13 bases. The CDR3 DNA reads TGTGCCAGTAAGGCCGGGAGGGACTCTGGAAACACCATATATTTT. It translates to CASKAGRDSGNTIYF.

The count of this clone is one. This chain connects TRBV29-1 to TRBJ2-7; TRBD2 matches at 15 bases. Germline values: CDR1 SQVTM, CDR2 ANQGSEA. The junction had 6 bases not matched to a gene; V was cut back by 6 bases and J by 6 bases. This CDR3 comprises 14 residues. The chain's CDR3 is CSVTGLAGGSEQYV. In nucleotides, the CDR3 is TGCAGCGTCACCGGACTAGCGGGGGGGTCCGAGCAGTACGTC.

The chain employs TRBV3-1 (or the pseudogene TRBV3-2) and TRBJ2-5; 8 positions match TRBD2. CDR3 length: 16 amino acids. Germline trimming cut 4 bases from V and 1 base from J; bases unmatched to any gene: 8. From germline, CDR1 is LGHDT and CDR2 YNNKEL (reference sequence). The CDR3 region is CASSPDSGDFQETQYF. The CDR3 DNA reads as TGTGCCAGCAGCCCTGATAGCGGGGACTTCCAAGAGACCCAGTACTTC.

In the case of this clone: This specimen includes other DNA sequences encoding the same CDR3. The V call is TRBV20-1, the J call TRBJ1-1, with unresolved D. CDR1 and CDR2 (germline): DFQATT, SNEGSKA (reference sequence). V was pared by 5 bases and J by 1 base, with 5 bases between. The CDR3 runs 11 residues. CDR3 sequence (DNA): TGCAGTGCTCCGGGGAACACTGAAGCTTTCTTT. Protein: CSAPGNTEAFF.

The V gene is TRBV7-9, the J gene TRBJ1-4; TRBD1 aligns across 8 bases. This CDR3 region has 14 residues. J was trimmed by 7 bases and V by 6 bases; bases with no gene match: 7. Germline CDR1 and CDR2: SEHNR and FQNEAQ (reference sequence). The chain's CDR3 is CASSLPTGVEKLFF. CDR3 DNA: TGTGCCAGCAGTCTCCCGACAGGGGTTGAAAAACTGTTTTTT.

This clone was picked up one time. The gene calls are TRBV30 and TRBJ1-4; TRBD1 might be the D (6 bases). V gave up 3 bases and J gave up 8 bases, with 19 bases separating them. Germline V gives CDR1 GTSNPN, CDR2 SVGIG (reference sequence). This CDR3 spans 15 amino acids. The CDR3 DNA is TGTGCCTGGAGAAAACGTGGGGGCATTAGGGAAAAACTGTTTTTT. Its translation: CAWRKRGGIREKLFF.

The chain has TRBV7-8 and TRBJ1-4; D perhaps matches TRBD1 (6 bases). V was clipped by 4 bases and J by 8 bases, with 14 bases between them. CDR1 SGHVS and CDR2 FQNEAQ come from the germline V gene. The CDR3 consists of 14 residues. CDR3 in amino acids: CASSSQGIGEKLFF. As DNA, the CDR3 is TGTGCCAGCAGCTCACAGGGTATTGGAGAAAAACTGTTTTTT.

The chain recombines TRBV19 with TRBJ2-1; D is unclear. The CDR3 has 16 residues. V gave up 3 bases and J gave up 0 bases, with 12 bases separating them. Germline V lookup: CDR1 LNHDA, CDR2 SQIVND (reference sequence). CDR3 sequence reads: CASSIRRKSSYNEQFF. In DNA form, the CDR3 reads TGTGCCAGTAGTATCCGGCGGAAGAGCTCCTACAATGAGCAGTTCTTC.

The CDR3 is CASSLENSEVTQYF. The DNA of the CDR3 is TGTGCCAGCAGCTTGGAAAATAGCGAGGTGACCCAGTACTTC. This sequence joins TRBV7-2 and TRBJ2-5; tentative D call: TRBD2 (5 bases). CDR3 length: 14 residues. Germline CDR1 is SGHTA and CDR2 is FQGNSA. Trimming shortened V by 3 bases and J by 7 bases, and 15 bases separated the two germline ends.

The chain couples TRBV21-1 to TRBJ1-1; TRBD1 is the table's D call and was not checked against the DNA. TRBV21-1 is classified as a pseudogene. The CDR3 runs 16 residues. The CDR3 region has the DNA TGTGCCAGCAGCAAAGGTAGGACAGGGGGGAACACTGAAGCTTTCTTT. It specifies CASSKGRTGGNTEAFF.

The rearrangement uses TRBV3-1 (or the pseudogene TRBV3-2) and TRBJ1-1; D perhaps matches TRBD1 (5 bases). The CDR3 is 12 amino acids. Per germline, CDR1 LGHDT and CDR2 YNNKEL (reference sequence). Trimming cost V 3 bases and J 3 bases, with 5 bases left between them. The CDR3 protein is CASSHRDTEAFF. The CDR3 DNA reads as TGTGCCAGCAGCCACAGGGACACTGAAGCTTTCTTT.

The chain carries TRBV6-2 or TRBV6-3 and TRBJ2-5; 9 bases align to TRBD1. The germline V gene encodes CDR1 MNHEY and CDR2 SVGEGT. J gave up 5 bases and V 5 bases, and 9 bases lay outside the gene matches. The CDR3 length is 15 residues. CDR3 nucleotides: TGTGCCAGCAGTCGCACAGGGGGCGATTTTGAGACCCAGTACTTC. Translating it yields CASSRTGGDFETQYF.